These T cell receptor beta chains were read from a single sample in a study of response to subunit inactivated influenza vaccine. TCRdb re-called the RT-PCR reads with MiXCR, one entry per CDR3 protein. The data hold about 700,000 distinct CDR3 sequences, with 15% to 17% observed a single time. This specimen was PBMCs from blood, taken 11 to 12 days after vaccination. All receptors come from a man aged 50 to 59 who received an inactivated influenza vaccine. Both conserved end residues are part of each CDR3. The D gene is left open where the match is weak. Only part of the rows carry a size: once, few, many, or a class if the clone is expanded.

size: .
J: TRBJ2-1
V: TRBV20-1
D: TRBD2
DNA: TGCAGTGCTAGGCCCTTAGCGGGGGGGCACAATGAGCAGTTCTTC
CDR3: CSARPLAGGHNEQFF

size: .
J: TRBJ2-6
V: TRBV5-1
D: .
DNA: TGCGCCAGCAGCCCGATCGGACTGGGATCAGCTGGGGCCAACGTCCTGACTTTC
CDR3: CASSPIGLGSAGANVLTF

size: few
J: TRBJ2-3
V: TRBV20-1
D: TRBD2
DNA: TGCAGTGCTAGAGATTGGCTAGCGGGTAGCACAGATACGCAGTATTTT
CDR3: CSARDWLAGSTDTQYF

size: few
J: TRBJ2-3
V: TRBV29-1
D: TRBD1
DNA: TGCAGCGCAACACTCGGGACAGGGTTGATAGATACGCAGTATTTT
CDR3: CSATLGTGLIDTQYF

size: few
J: TRBJ2-2
V: TRBV20-1
D: TRBD2
DNA: TGCAGTGCTAGAGATATGAGGCGGGAGAGGGCGAGGGAGCTGTTTTTT
CDR3: CSARDMRRERARELFF

size: .
J: TRBJ2-1
V: TRBV27
D: .
DNA: TGTGCCAGCAGACGGACCCAGGTAGGGGGGGCCGTATACAATGAGCAGTTCTTC
CDR3: CASRRTQVGGAVYNEQFF

size: .
J: TRBJ2-1
V: TRBV14
D: .
DNA: TGTGCCAGCAGCCTCATCTCGGGGAGACTGGGTTCCAATGAGCAGTTCTTC
CDR3: CASSLISGRLGSNEQFF

size: .
J: TRBJ2-1
V: TRBV20-1
D: TRBD2
DNA: TGCAGTGCTAGTGGGACTAGCGGGAATGAGCAGTTCTTC
CDR3: CSASGTSGNEQFF

size: few
J: TRBJ2-2
V: TRBV4-2
D: .
DNA: TGTGCCAGCAGCCAATTGGGGAACGGGGAGCTGTTTTTT
CDR3: CASSQLGNGELFF

size: .
J: TRBJ2-7
V: TRBV11-2
D: TRBD2
DNA: TGTGCCAGCAGCTTAGTAGCGGGACTCGAGCAGTACTTC
CDR3: CASSLVAGLEQYF

size: .
J: TRBJ2-3
V: TRBV2
D: .
DNA: TGTGCCAGCAGTGTGGTTCCGGGCACAGATACGCAGTATTTT
CDR3: CASSVVPGTDTQYF

size: .
J: TRBJ2-3
V: TRBV7-2
D: TRBD2
DNA: TGTGCCAGCAGCTTGGTAGCGGGAGTACCAGATACGCAGTATTTT
CDR3: CASSLVAGVPDTQYF

size: few
J: TRBJ2-1
V: TRBV15
D: .
DNA: TGTGCCACCTCAGTGCCCTACAATGAGCAGTTCTTC
CDR3: CATSVPYNEQFF

size: few
J: TRBJ2-3
V: TRBV11-2
D: .
DNA: TGTGCCAGCAGCGCCCTCGCTGTTCCTAGCACAGATACGCAGTATTTT
CDR3: CASSALAVPSTDTQYF

size: many
J: TRBJ2-6
V: TRBV6-2/TRBV6-3
D: .
DNA: TGTGCCAGCAGTTATTGGAAAACTGGGGCCAACGTCCTGACTTTC
CDR3: CASSYWKTGANVLTF

size: .
J: TRBJ2-3
V: TRBV9
D: .
DNA: TGTGCCAGCGGGACGGGGTTTGCTAGCACAGATACGCAGTATTTT
CDR3: CASGTGFASTDTQYF

size: .
J: TRBJ1-5
V: TRBV30
D: .
DNA: TGTGCCTGGAGTACATACCTCAATCAGCCCCAGCATTTT
CDR3: CAWSTYLNQPQHF

size: few
J: TRBJ2-2
V: TRBV6-2/TRBV6-3
D: .
DNA: TGTGCCAGCAGCCCACTGGGGGGAAACACCGGGGAGCTGTTTTTT
CDR3: CASSPLGGNTGELFF

size: .
J: TRBJ1-5
V: TRBV12-3/TRBV12-4
D: .
DNA: TGTGCCAGCAGTTCTGTAAGCAATCAGCCCCAGCATTTT
CDR3: CASSSVSNQPQHF

size: few
J: TRBJ1-2
V: TRBV12-3/TRBV12-4
D: TRBD1
DNA: TGTGCCAGCACCCAGGGGGGGAAACTGGGCGGCTACACCTTC
CDR3: CASTQGGKLGGYTF

size: many
J: TRBJ2-5
V: TRBV4-2
D: .
DNA: TGTGCCAGCAGCCAAGGACAGGACCGCTACGAAGAGACCCAGTACTTC
CDR3: CASSQGQDRYEETQYF

size: few
J: TRBJ1-1
V: TRBV6-1
D: .
DNA: TGTGCCAGCAGTGTCGCCAGCAACACTGAAGCTTTCTTT
CDR3: CASSVASNTEAFF

size: few
J: TRBJ2-3
V: TRBV11-3
D: .
DNA: TGTGCCAGCAGCCCTGGGCCATACGAGGGAGCAGATACGCAGTATTTT
CDR3: CASSPGPYEGADTQYF

size: .
J: TRBJ2-6
V: TRBV10-3
D: TRBD1
DNA: TGTGCCATCAGTGCAGCTCAGGGGGCGCGTGGGGCCAACGTCCTGACTTTC
CDR3: CAISAAQGARGANVLTF

size: many
J: TRBJ2-1
V: TRBV5-1
D: TRBD1
DNA: TGCGCCAGCAGCTTAAGACAGGGGTTCGATGAGCAGTTCTTC
CDR3: CASSLRQGFDEQFF

size: .
J: TRBJ2-5
V: TRBV4-3
D: TRBD2
DNA: TGCGCCAGCAGCCAAGAGGGGACTAGCGGGAGTGGGACCCAGTACTTC
CDR3: CASSQEGTSGSGTQYF

size: .
J: TRBJ2-2
V: TRBV2
D: .
DNA: TGTGCCAGCAGTCCCCGTAGGACACTGACCGGGGAGCTGTTTTTT
CDR3: CASSPRRTLTGELFF

size: .
J: TRBJ2-2
V: TRBV7-2
D: .
DNA: TGTGCCAGCAGCAACCCGGGACGATCGGTCACCGGGGAGCTGTTTTTT
CDR3: CASSNPGRSVTGELFF

size: .
J: TRBJ2-1
V: TRBV2
D: TRBD2
DNA: TGTGCCAGCAGTGAAGCGCTTCTGCGGGAGTACCTCTACAATGAGCAGTTCTTC
CDR3: CASSEALLREYLYNEQFF

size: .
J: TRBJ2-1
V: TRBV12-3/TRBV12-4
D: .
DNA: TGTGCCAGCAGTTTCGGAGGGAGGTACTACAATGAGCAGTTCTTC
CDR3: CASSFGGRYYNEQFF

size: .
J: TRBJ1-5
V: TRBV6-1
D: .
DNA: TGTGCCAGCAGCATCGGGACCCTGCACAATCAGCCCCAGCATTTT
CDR3: CASSIGTLHNQPQHF

size: many
J: TRBJ1-6
V: TRBV10-3
D: .
DNA: TGTGCCACCGCTAAGTCGCAAGGCACCTATAATTCACCCCTCCACTTT
CDR3: CATAKSQGTYNSPLHF

size: .
J: TRBJ1-5
V: TRBV7-9
D: TRBD1
DNA: TGTGCCAGCAGCCCGGGACAGGGATTTCAGCCCCAGCATTTT
CDR3: CASSPGQGFQPQHF

size: .
J: TRBJ2-1
V: TRBV12-3/TRBV12-4
D: TRBD2
DNA: TGTGCCAGCAGTTTATCTCTAGCGGGAGGCAGAACCAATGAGCAGTTCTTC
CDR3: CASSLSLAGGRTNEQFF

size: few
J: TRBJ2-7
V: TRBV7-8
D: .
DNA: TGTGCCAGCAGCTCTCGGGACTTCTCCTACGAGCAGTACTTC
CDR3: CASSSRDFSYEQYF

size: .
J: TRBJ2-4
V: TRBV4-1
D: TRBD2
DNA: TGCGCCAGCAGCCTAATAGCGGGAGTAGCCAAAAACATTCAGTACTTC
CDR3: CASSLIAGVAKNIQYF

size: few
J: TRBJ2-3
V: TRBV9
D: .
DNA: TGTGCCAGCAGCGAAGGGACCACAGATACGCAGTATTTT
CDR3: CASSEGTTDTQYF

size: .
J: TRBJ1-1
V: TRBV6-5
D: .
DNA: TGTGCCAGCAGTTACGCCAGACCGAACACTGAAGCTTTCTTT
CDR3: CASSYARPNTEAFF

size: many
J: TRBJ2-7
V: TRBV10-3
D: .
DNA: TGTGCCATCAGAGGTACAGGGATCTATGGGTACGAGCAGTACTTC
CDR3: CAIRGTGIYGYEQYF

size: few
J: TRBJ1-1
V: TRBV10-3
D: .
DNA: TGTGCCATCAGTGAGTTGGGGGGTGAGGCTGAAGCTTTCTTT
CDR3: CAISELGGEAEAFF

size: few
J: TRBJ1-1
V: TRBV4-2
D: .
DNA: TGTGCCAGCAGCCAAGACCCGGGGGTCGGGAACACTGAAGCTTTCTTT
CDR3: CASSQDPGVGNTEAFF

size: many
J: TRBJ2-3
V: TRBV2
D: .
DNA: TGTGCCAGCGGTACTCACATCGAGGCTAGCACAGATACGCAGTATTTT
CDR3: CASGTHIEASTDTQYF

size: many
J: TRBJ2-1
V: TRBV29-1
D: TRBD1
DNA: TGCAGCGTCACGGGACAGGGTCTCTACAATGAGCAGTTCTTC
CDR3: CSVTGQGLYNEQFF

size: .
J: TRBJ1-1
V: TRBV5-1
D: .
DNA: TGCGCCAGCAGACACATTGGGGGAGAGTCTGAAGCTTTCTTT
CDR3: CASRHIGGESEAFF

size: few
J: TRBJ1-5
V: TRBV15
D: TRBD1
DNA: TGTGCCACCAGCAGGACCAGGACAGGGCGAGGCAATCAGCCCCAGCATTTT
CDR3: CATSRTRTGRGNQPQHF

size: few
J: TRBJ2-3
V: TRBV20-1
D: TRBD1
DNA: TGCAGTGCCCTAAGGGACAGCGATACGCAGTATTTT
CDR3: CSALRDSDTQYF

size: .
J: TRBJ2-1
V: TRBV7-2
D: .
DNA: TGTGCCAGCAGCAAATCTAGCGTTGAGCAGTTCTTC
CDR3: CASSKSSVEQFF

size: few
J: TRBJ2-2
V: TRBV7-9
D: TRBD2
DNA: TGTGCCAGCGGGCCTCCGGGACTAGCGGCCGGGGAGCTGTTTTTT
CDR3: CASGPPGLAAGELFF

size: few
J: TRBJ2-2
V: TRBV5-5
D: .
DNA: TGTGCCAGCAGCTTGCGGGGGTCGGCCGGGGAGCTGTTTTTT
CDR3: CASSLRGSAGELFF

size: few
J: TRBJ1-2
V: TRBV3-1
D: .
DNA: TGTGCCAGCAGCCAATCCCAGGGGCAGGGCAGCGGCTACACCTTC
CDR3: CASSQSQGQGSGYTF

size: few
J: TRBJ2-7
V: TRBV5-1
D: TRBD2
DNA: TGCGCCAGCAGAGTGAGCGGGGGGTTAAGGGAAAACTACGAGCAGTACTTC
CDR3: CASRVSGGLRENYEQYF

size: .
J: TRBJ2-1
V: TRBV9
D: .
DNA: TGTGCCAGCAGCCCCCAGGAATGGCCCTACAATGAGCAGTTCTTC
CDR3: CASSPQEWPYNEQFF

size: .
J: TRBJ2-2
V: TRBV12-3/TRBV12-4
D: .
DNA: TGTGCAACAAGTCCCGGGGGCGGCGGCGGGGAGCTGTTTTTT
CDR3: CATSPGGGGGELFF

size: .
J: TRBJ2-5
V: TRBV25-1
D: TRBD1
DNA: TGTGCCAGCCGGGACAGGGTTTTGGGGTACCAAGAGACCCAGTACTTC
CDR3: CASRDRVLGYQETQYF